The clone carrying this TCR beta chain was counted ten times or more. The record originates from a study of human T cells and chemical hapten exposure. Germline V CDR1 and CDR2: SQVTM, ANQGSEA. The CDR3 totals 14 residues. Trimming removed 6 bases from V and 10 bases from J, with 22 bases in between. TCRdb passed the RACE reads through MiXCR, listing each CDR3 protein once. Among about 60,000 distinct CDR3 sequences, 9.3% were seen once, and the ten largest hold 13%. The time point is: patch test 1, 2 weeks after DPC sensitization. Treatment here: therapeutic diphenylcyclopropenone sensitization with weekly scalp DPC.

Sequenced material: whole blood, taken in connection with sensitization to the hapten diphenylcyclopropenone (DPC). This receptor was identified in a woman aged 40 to 49 with alopecia areata. Some clones in this sample may be carry-over from other donors' samples. The chain is built from TRBV29-1 and TRBJ2-1; D could derive from TRBD1 or TRBD2 (5 bases each). CDR3 nucleotides: TGCAGCGTCGATGTGTTTAACAGGAGGTCGGAGCAGTTCTTC. Translation gives CSVDVFNRRSEQFF.